The source of this TCR beta chain is a study of CD8 T cells in Susac syndrome. Sequencing of TCR beta was carried out in blood CD8+ and CD4+ T cells. The V and J ends lost 3 bases and 0 bases respectively, with 10 bases between them. The CDR3 loop spans 15 amino acids. Germline V gives CDR1 SGHTA, CDR2 FQGTGA. The RNA input was 0.5 to 1 ug, and it was reverse transcribed with random hexamers. TCRdb ran MiXCR on the immunoSEQ multiplex PCR reads and lists one entry per CDR3 protein. The sample carries 200,000 to 250,000 distinct CDR3 sequences, 92% recorded once. The V gene is TRBV7-3, the J gene TRBJ2-3; perhaps TRBD2 as D (6 bases). Sequences were obtained from CD8+ T cells from PBMCs. This TCR was recovered from a human donor with multiple sclerosis. The CDR3 is CASSLGGVSTDTQYF. CDR3 in DNA: TGTGCCAGCAGCTTGGGGGGAGTAAGCACAGATACGCAGTATTTT.